The T cell receptor (beta chain) under discussion was sequenced for a study of shared clonotypes between healthy human individuals. Findings of the study overall: Non-shared clonotypes were found to have lower generation probabilities than the clonotypes that were shared by all four of the sorted-subset donors.

In the case of this clone: Its antigen is not identified.

This CDR3 has 14 amino acids. V was pared by 0 bases and J by 0 bases, with 6 bases between. The germline V gene has CDR1 SGHRS and CDR2 YFSETQ. The repertoire was sequenced with immunoSEQ multiplex PCR; TCRdb's copy has only in-frame clones and lacks some. The profile shows 1,400,000 or so clones, approximately 98.5% of them singletons. The clonotype was recovered from a man aged 30 to 45 in good health. V is TRBV5-1 and J is TRBJ2-5; D gene unclear. Input material: naive CD4+ T cells sorted from blood. Subset here: CD45RA+ positively selected. CDR3 in amino acids: CASSLALNQETQYF. The CDR3 bases are TGCGCCAGCAGCTTGGCCCTTAACCAAGAGACCCAGTACTTC.